These 8 T cell receptor beta chains share one sample of origin, sequenced in a study of blood T cell repertoires in COVID-19. TCRdb's copy holds only in-frame clones and misses some; the assay was immunoSEQ multiplex PCR. This table has some 500,000 clones, around nine tenths appearing once. Sequencing input: PBMCs or T cells enriched from blood (not recorded which). These TCRs come from a woman aged 35 to 49 who had recovered from COVID-19.

J is TRBJ1-1 and V is TRBV19; D is perhaps TRBD1 (6 bases). The CDR3 totals 16 residues. V was shortened by 3 bases and J by 4 bases, with 18 bases between the two germline ends. In germline, CDR1 is LNHDA, CDR2 SQIVND (reference sequence). The CDR3 DNA is TGTGCCAGTAGTATTCGGACAGCCCTTACAGTCACTGAAGCTTTCTTT. Encoded protein: CASSIRTALTVTEAFF.

As to this clone: The sample holds other DNA sequences that translate to the same CDR3. The chain combines TRBV3-1 (or the pseudogene TRBV3-2) with TRBJ1-3; TRBD1 might be the D (5 bases). CDR3 length: 14 amino acids. Germline assignment: CDR1 LGHDT and CDR2 YNNKEL (reference sequence). V was cut by 2 bases and J by 1 base, with 6 bases left in between. CDR3 residues: CASSQQGSGNTIYF. The CDR3 bases are TGTGCCAGCAGCCAACAGGGATCTGGAAACACCATATATTTT.

This clone occurred once. This chain joins TRBV10-3 and TRBJ1-2, with D hard to call. The CDR3 runs 18 residues. Germline V gives CDR1 ENHRY, CDR2 SYGVKD. With 0 bases removed from V and 4 bases from J, the gap between germline ends came to 21 bases. CDR3 in amino acids: CAISESLLRTTPGYGYTF. CDR3 DNA: TGTGCCATCAGTGAGTCGTTGTTAAGAACAACTCCGGGCTATGGCTACACCTTC.

The chain joins TRBV7-2 to TRBJ2-2; D may be TRBD2 (6 bases). CDR1 and CDR2 (germline): SGHTA, FQGNSA. CDR3 length: 15 amino acids. Trimming cost V 5 bases and J 4 bases, with 14 bases left between them. CDR3 nucleotide sequence: TGTGCCAGCAGCCCATGGGACGGGGGCACCGGGGAGCTGTTTTTT. Its translation: CASSPWDGGTGELFF.

The V gene is TRBV27, the J gene TRBJ2-2; 13 bases match TRBD2. This CDR3 has 17 residues. The J segment lost 5 bases and the V segment lost 5 bases, leaving 8 bases of the junction unmatched. The germline gives CDR1 MNHEY, CDR2 SMNVEV (reference sequence). This CDR3 reads CASSAQGLAGVTGELFF. DNA for the CDR3: TGTGCCAGCAGTGCACAAGGACTAGCGGGAGTTACCGGGGAGCTGTTTTTT.

This clone was counted once. The genes are TRBV27 and TRBJ1-3, with TRBD1 matching over 8 bases. The CDR3 has 18 amino acids. Germline values: CDR1 MNHEY, CDR2 SMNVEV (reference sequence). Trimming took 4 bases from V and 2 from J; bases not matched to a gene: 13. CDR3 residues: CASSSTGAHWVPGNTIYF. The CDR3 DNA reads as TGTGCCAGCAGTTCGACAGGGGCCCACTGGGTCCCTGGAAACACCATATATTTT.

This clone was seen once. The chain employs TRBV6-2 or TRBV6-3 and TRBJ2-5; weak D call: TRBD2 (5 bases). This CDR3 has 15 amino acids. Germline V gives CDR1 MNHEY, CDR2 SVGEGT. V gave up 2 bases and J gave up 2 bases, with 12 bases separating them. CDR3 coding DNA: TGTGCCAGCAGTTACCTGCTAGCTTTACAAGAGACCCAGTACTTC. It specifies CASSYLLALQETQYF.

The chain links TRBV7-9 to TRBJ1-1, with TRBD1 identical over 7 bases. The CDR3 spans 14 residues. CDR1 and CDR2 (germline): SEHNR, FQNEAQ (reference sequence). V dropped 1 base and J dropped 5; count of bases not matched to a gene: 4. The CDR3 is CASSLVYRGTEAFF. As DNA, the CDR3 is TGTGCCAGCAGCTTAGTGTACAGGGGAACTGAAGCTTTCTTT.